Listed below are T cell receptor beta chains from one sample, sequenced in a study of OX40 agonist ivuxolimab in advanced cancers. Sequencing was performed with immunoSEQ multiplex PCR; in TCRdb, only in-frame clones are kept and a portion is missing. In the table there are 69,000 or so clones, roughly 82% of which are singletons. Source: CD4+ or CD8+ T cells sorted from blood, taken in a trial of the OX40 agonist ivuxolimab. The receptors shown here come from an adult with an advanced solid tumor such as melanoma, head and neck, liver or kidney cancer. The CDR3 runs from the conserved cysteine through the conserved F or W. The order of the fields is J gene, V gene, D gene, clone size, CDR3 DNA, CDR3 protein. A D gene is named only where the DNA matches it firmly. Some rows mark clone size as missing; the rest say once, few, many or name a class of expanded clone.

j_call: TRBJ1-1
v_call: TRBV5-1
d_call: .
clone_size: .
cdr3_nt: TGCGCCAGCAGCTTGGTAGAGCGGGGCGAAGCTTTCTTT
cdr3_aa: CASSLVERGEAFF

j_call: TRBJ2-1
v_call: TRBV10-1
d_call: TRBD2
clone_size: .
cdr3_nt: TGCGCCAGCGGCGGACTAGCGGGGATCTCCTACAATGAGCAGTTCTTC
cdr3_aa: CASGGLAGISYNEQFF

j_call: TRBJ1-1
v_call: TRBV19
d_call: .
clone_size: .
cdr3_nt: TGTGCCAGTTGCCGGACCGGACGAGGCACTGAAGCTTTCTTT
cdr3_aa: CASCRTGRGTEAFF

j_call: TRBJ2-2
v_call: TRBV5-1
d_call: .
clone_size: .
cdr3_nt: TGCGCCAGCAGCTTCGGTACCGGGGAGCTGTTTTTT
cdr3_aa: CASSFGTGELFF

j_call: TRBJ1-4
v_call: TRBV5-1
d_call: .
clone_size: .
cdr3_nt: TGCGCCAGCACAGTTCAGGGAGGGGATGAAAAACTGTTTTTT
cdr3_aa: CASTVQGGDEKLFF

j_call: TRBJ2-3
v_call: TRBV9
d_call: TRBD1
clone_size: few
cdr3_nt: TGTGCCAGCAGCGTCGGGACAGGGGGGGACGATACGCAGTATTTT
cdr3_aa: CASSVGTGGDDTQYF

j_call: TRBJ1-5
v_call: TRBV6-1
d_call: TRBD1
clone_size: .
cdr3_nt: TGTGCCAGCAGTGAACGAGGACAGGGGAGAGAGCCCCAGCATTTT
cdr3_aa: CASSERGQGREPQHF

j_call: TRBJ1-5
v_call: TRBV18
d_call: .
clone_size: .
cdr3_nt: TGTGCCAGCTCACCATCATCGGACAGTCTCAACCAGCCCCAGCATTTT
cdr3_aa: CASSPSSDSLNQPQHF

j_call: TRBJ2-7
v_call: TRBV10-3
d_call: .
clone_size: few
cdr3_nt: TGTGCCATCAGTGATCAGATTACTTCCTACGAGCAGTACTTC
cdr3_aa: CAISDQITSYEQYF

j_call: TRBJ2-5
v_call: TRBV5-1
d_call: TRBD1
clone_size: .
cdr3_nt: TGCGCCAGCTACAGGGGGCCGGGATCGGAGACCCAGTACTTC
cdr3_aa: CASYRGPGSETQYF

j_call: TRBJ2-5
v_call: TRBV4-3
d_call: TRBD2
clone_size: .
cdr3_nt: TGCGCCAGCAGCCAGCTAGCGGGGGGACGAGAGACCCAGTACTTC
cdr3_aa: CASSQLAGGRETQYF

j_call: TRBJ1-1
v_call: TRBV9
d_call: TRBD1
clone_size: once
cdr3_nt: TGTGCCAGCAGCGTACCGAGTGCCTGGACAGGGTTCAACACTGAAGCTTTCTTT
cdr3_aa: CASSVPSAWTGFNTEAFF

j_call: TRBJ2-1
v_call: TRBV7-9
d_call: .
clone_size: .
cdr3_nt: TGTGCCAGCAGCTTAAGGACTAACAATGAGCAGTTCTTC
cdr3_aa: CASSLRTNNEQFF

j_call: TRBJ2-7
v_call: TRBV29-1
d_call: TRBD1
clone_size: once
cdr3_nt: TGCAGCGCCGTACAGGGGGCTCAACAGTACTTC
cdr3_aa: CSAVQGAQQYF

j_call: TRBJ1-1
v_call: TRBV5-6
d_call: .
clone_size: .
cdr3_nt: TGTGCCAGCAGCCAGGAGTGGAACACTGAAGCTTTCTTT
cdr3_aa: CASSQEWNTEAFF

j_call: TRBJ2-1
v_call: TRBV7-9
d_call: .
clone_size: .
cdr3_nt: TGTGCCAGCAGCTTAAATTTGGTGGTTGAGCAGTTCTTC
cdr3_aa: CASSLNLVVEQFF

j_call: TRBJ2-7
v_call: TRBV5-1
d_call: TRBD2
clone_size: .
cdr3_nt: TGCGCCAGCAGCTTGTCCGAGGGCGGGAGGACGGAGGGGCCCTACGAGCAGTACTTC
cdr3_aa: CASSLSEGGRTEGPYEQYF

j_call: TRBJ1-3
v_call: TRBV5-8
d_call: .
clone_size: .
cdr3_nt: TGTGCCAGCAGCTTGTTACGGCAATTAGGAAACACCATATATTTT
cdr3_aa: CASSLLRQLGNTIYF

j_call: TRBJ2-3
v_call: TRBV1
d_call: .
clone_size: .
cdr3_nt: TGCACCAGCAGCCACCCACCGCAGGGTTCGGGGGATACGCAGTATTTT
cdr3_aa: CTSSHPPQGSGDTQYF

j_call: TRBJ1-1
v_call: TRBV7-2
d_call: .
clone_size: .
cdr3_nt: TGTGCCAGCAGCTTATGGGGCAGACACACTGAAGCTTTCTTT
cdr3_aa: CASSLWGRHTEAFF

j_call: TRBJ2-7
v_call: TRBV10-3
d_call: .
clone_size: .
cdr3_nt: TGTGCCATCAGTGAGTATCTCTCCTACGAGCAGTACTTC
cdr3_aa: CAISEYLSYEQYF

j_call: TRBJ2-5
v_call: TRBV10-1
d_call: TRBD2
clone_size: .
cdr3_nt: TGCGCCAGCCACGACGTGGGCGGGGGAGACCAAGAGACCCAGTACTTC
cdr3_aa: CASHDVGGGDQETQYF

j_call: TRBJ1-1
v_call: TRBV7-9
d_call: .
clone_size: .
cdr3_nt: TGTGCCCGACACTACAGGCGCACTGAAGCTTTCTTT
cdr3_aa: CARHYRRTEAFF

j_call: TRBJ1-4
v_call: TRBV19
d_call: .
clone_size: .
cdr3_nt: TGTGCCAGTAACGGGGCCCATAATGAAAAACTGTTTTTT
cdr3_aa: CASNGAHNEKLFF

j_call: TRBJ2-7
v_call: TRBV6-1
d_call: TRBD1
clone_size: .
cdr3_nt: TGTGCCAGCAAAGGGACAGTATTAGTGGTCGACGAGCAGTACTTC
cdr3_aa: CASKGTVLVVDEQYF

j_call: TRBJ2-7
v_call: TRBV14
d_call: .
clone_size: .
cdr3_nt: TGTGCCACCGACATATACGAGCAGTACTTC
cdr3_aa: CATDIYEQYF

j_call: TRBJ2-4
v_call: TRBV5-6
d_call: .
clone_size: .
cdr3_nt: TGTGCCAGCAGCTTGGCAGGTCCTAACATTCAGTACTTC
cdr3_aa: CASSLAGPNIQYF

j_call: TRBJ1-1
v_call: TRBV11-1
d_call: .
clone_size: .
cdr3_nt: TGTGCCAGCAGCTTAGGACAGAACACTGAAGCTTTCTTT
cdr3_aa: CASSLGQNTEAFF

j_call: TRBJ2-1
v_call: TRBV10-3
d_call: TRBD2
clone_size: .
cdr3_nt: TGTGCCATCAGTGGGGCGGGAGCGGGAGGTACCAATGAGCAGTTCTTC
cdr3_aa: CAISGAGAGGTNEQFF

j_call: TRBJ1-1
v_call: TRBV5-1
d_call: .
clone_size: .
cdr3_nt: TGCGCCAGCAGCGACGCGAACACTGAAGCTTTCTTT
cdr3_aa: CASSDANTEAFF

j_call: TRBJ1-1
v_call: TRBV18
d_call: .
clone_size: .
cdr3_nt: TGTGCCAGCTCACCGTCAACAGGACTGAACACTGAAGCTTTCTTT
cdr3_aa: CASSPSTGLNTEAFF

j_call: TRBJ1-4
v_call: TRBV5-4
d_call: TRBD1
clone_size: .
cdr3_nt: TGTGCCAGCAGCCCTCGGACAGGTGAAAAACTGTTTTTT
cdr3_aa: CASSPRTGEKLFF

j_call: TRBJ1-2
v_call: TRBV14
d_call: TRBD1
clone_size: few
cdr3_nt: TGTGCCAGCAGCCGGACAGGGCCTGGCTACACCTTC
cdr3_aa: CASSRTGPGYTF

j_call: TRBJ2-1
v_call: TRBV28
d_call: TRBD2
clone_size: .
cdr3_nt: TGTGCCAGCAGCCCCGGGGGGTTTGGACGAAGCTCCTACAATGAGCAGTTCTTC
cdr3_aa: CASSPGGFGRSSYNEQFF

j_call: TRBJ1-1
v_call: TRBV20-1
d_call: .
clone_size: .
cdr3_nt: TGCAGTGTAGGGCTGAACACTGAAGCTTTCTTT
cdr3_aa: CSVGLNTEAFF

j_call: TRBJ2-3
v_call: TRBV19
d_call: TRBD1
clone_size: .
cdr3_nt: TGTGCCAGTAGCCCCCCTTGGACTGGACAGGGGGATACGCAGTATTTT
cdr3_aa: CASSPPWTGQGDTQYF

j_call: TRBJ1-5
v_call: TRBV2
d_call: .
clone_size: .
cdr3_nt: TGTGCCAGCAGCCCCGGGACGGAGAATCAGCCCCAGCATTTT
cdr3_aa: CASSPGTENQPQHF

j_call: TRBJ1-6
v_call: TRBV9
d_call: .
clone_size: .
cdr3_nt: TGTGCCAGCAGCACTGGACAGTCTCAGGCACCCCTCCACTTT
cdr3_aa: CASSTGQSQAPLHF

j_call: TRBJ2-3
v_call: TRBV11-2
d_call: .
clone_size: .
cdr3_nt: TGTGCCAGCAGCTTAGTCCATAGCACAGATACGCAGTATTTT
cdr3_aa: CASSLVHSTDTQYF

j_call: TRBJ2-1
v_call: TRBV7-3
d_call: TRBD2
clone_size: .
cdr3_nt: TGTGCCAGCAGCTCGAAACTAGCGGGGGGATATAATGAGCAGTTCTTC
cdr3_aa: CASSSKLAGGYNEQFF

j_call: TRBJ2-1
v_call: TRBV7-9
d_call: .
clone_size: .
cdr3_nt: TGTGCCAGCAGCTTAGTAACCTCTGTGTACAATGAGCAGTTCTTC
cdr3_aa: CASSLVTSVYNEQFF

j_call: TRBJ2-1
v_call: TRBV7-8
d_call: .
clone_size: .
cdr3_nt: TGTGCCAGCAGAAAAGGCTTCCCACAAAGCTACAATGAGCAGTTCTTC
cdr3_aa: CASRKGFPQSYNEQFF

j_call: TRBJ1-4
v_call: TRBV2
d_call: .
clone_size: .
cdr3_nt: TGTGCCAGCAGTGGAACAGGGTTTAGCGGAAAACTGTTTTTT
cdr3_aa: CASSGTGFSGKLFF

j_call: TRBJ2-7
v_call: TRBV19
d_call: TRBD2
clone_size: .
cdr3_nt: TGTGCCAGTAGTTCGGGGGGGAGAAGGGAGCAGTACTTC
cdr3_aa: CASSSGGRREQYF

j_call: TRBJ2-3
v_call: TRBV29-1
d_call: .
clone_size: once
cdr3_nt: TGCAGCGTTGCTCTCACCACAGATACGCAGTATTTT
cdr3_aa: CSVALTTDTQYF